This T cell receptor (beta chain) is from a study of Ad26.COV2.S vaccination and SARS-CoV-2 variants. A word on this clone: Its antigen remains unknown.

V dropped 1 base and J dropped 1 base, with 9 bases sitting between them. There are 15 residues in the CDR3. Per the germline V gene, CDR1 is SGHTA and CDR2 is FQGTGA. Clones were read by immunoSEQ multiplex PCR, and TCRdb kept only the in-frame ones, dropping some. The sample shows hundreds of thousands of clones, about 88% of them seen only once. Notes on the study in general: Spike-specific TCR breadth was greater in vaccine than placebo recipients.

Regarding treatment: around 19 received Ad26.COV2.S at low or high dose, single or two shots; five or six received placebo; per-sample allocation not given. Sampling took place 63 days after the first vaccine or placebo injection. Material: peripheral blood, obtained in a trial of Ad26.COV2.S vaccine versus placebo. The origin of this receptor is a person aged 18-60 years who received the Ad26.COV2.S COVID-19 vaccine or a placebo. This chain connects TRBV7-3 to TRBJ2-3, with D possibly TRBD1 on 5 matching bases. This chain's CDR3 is CASSLRKGGTDTQYF. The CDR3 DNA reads TGTGCCAGCAGCTTAAGGAAAGGGGGCACAGATACGCAGTATTTT.